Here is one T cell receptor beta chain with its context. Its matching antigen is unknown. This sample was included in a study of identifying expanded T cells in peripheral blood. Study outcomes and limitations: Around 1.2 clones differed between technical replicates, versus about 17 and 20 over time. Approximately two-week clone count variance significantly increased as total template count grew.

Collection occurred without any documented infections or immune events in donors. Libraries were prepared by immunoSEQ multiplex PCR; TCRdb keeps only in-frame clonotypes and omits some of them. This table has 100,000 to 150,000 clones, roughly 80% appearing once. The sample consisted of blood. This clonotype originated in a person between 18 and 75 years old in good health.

This chain's CDR3 is CASSPSDIYGYTF. The CDR3 nucleotides are TGTGCCAGCAGTCCCAGCGACATTTATGGCTACACCTTC. V is TRBV6-5 and J is TRBJ1-2; no definite D call. CDR1 and CDR2 (germline): MNHEY, SVGAGI. This CDR3 is built from 13 residues. V was cut by 5 bases and J by 5 bases, with 12 bases left in between.